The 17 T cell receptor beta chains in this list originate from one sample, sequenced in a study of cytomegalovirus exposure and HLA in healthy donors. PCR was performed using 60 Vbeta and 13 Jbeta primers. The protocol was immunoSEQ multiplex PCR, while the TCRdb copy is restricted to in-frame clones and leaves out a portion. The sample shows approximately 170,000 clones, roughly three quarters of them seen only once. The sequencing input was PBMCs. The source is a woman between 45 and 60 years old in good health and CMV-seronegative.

CDR3 DNA: TGTGCCAGCAGCGCCCGACTAGTCTCCATCGATGAGCAGTTCTTC. Protein: CASSARLVSIDEQFF. The chain uses TRBV11-1 and TRBJ2-1; a possible D gene is TRBD2 (6 bases). Germline assignment: CDR1 SGHAT and CDR2 FQDESV (reference sequence). Trimming removed 5 bases from V and 8 bases from J, with 19 bases in between. The CDR3 runs 15 residues.

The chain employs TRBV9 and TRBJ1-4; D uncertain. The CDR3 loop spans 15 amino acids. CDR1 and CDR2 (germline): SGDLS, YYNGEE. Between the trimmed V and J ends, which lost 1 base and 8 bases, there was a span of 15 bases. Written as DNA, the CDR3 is TGTGCCAGCAGCGTAAGTCCCGTCGCTGGCGAAAAACTGTTTTTT. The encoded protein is CASSVSPVAGEKLFF.

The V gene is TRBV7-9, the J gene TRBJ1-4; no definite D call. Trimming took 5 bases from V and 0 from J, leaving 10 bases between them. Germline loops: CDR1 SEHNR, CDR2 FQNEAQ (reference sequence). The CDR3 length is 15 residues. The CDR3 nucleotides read TGTGCCAGCAGCCCCCTTGGAGCAACTAATGAAAAACTGTTTTTT. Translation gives CASSPLGATNEKLFF.

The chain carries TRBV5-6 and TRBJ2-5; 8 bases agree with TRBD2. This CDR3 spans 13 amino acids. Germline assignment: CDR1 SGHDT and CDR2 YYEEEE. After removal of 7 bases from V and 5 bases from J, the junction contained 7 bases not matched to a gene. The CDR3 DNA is TGTGCCAGCTTGAGGACTAGCTCGGAGACCCAGTACTTC. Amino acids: CASLRTSSETQYF.

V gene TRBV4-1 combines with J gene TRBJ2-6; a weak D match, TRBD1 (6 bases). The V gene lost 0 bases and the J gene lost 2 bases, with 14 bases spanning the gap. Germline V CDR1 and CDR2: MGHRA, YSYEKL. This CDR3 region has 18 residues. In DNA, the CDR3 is TGCGCCAGCAGCCAAGAGGGGGCAGGGCAAACTGGGGCCAACGTCCTGACTTTC. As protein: CASSQEGAGQTGANVLTF.

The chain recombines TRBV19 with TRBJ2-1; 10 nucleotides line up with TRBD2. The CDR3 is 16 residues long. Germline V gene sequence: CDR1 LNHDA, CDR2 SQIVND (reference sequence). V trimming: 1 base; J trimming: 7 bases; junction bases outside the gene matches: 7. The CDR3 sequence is CASSIALLGLANEQFF. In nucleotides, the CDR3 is TGTGCCAGTAGTATAGCCCTATTGGGACTAGCGAATGAGCAGTTCTTC.

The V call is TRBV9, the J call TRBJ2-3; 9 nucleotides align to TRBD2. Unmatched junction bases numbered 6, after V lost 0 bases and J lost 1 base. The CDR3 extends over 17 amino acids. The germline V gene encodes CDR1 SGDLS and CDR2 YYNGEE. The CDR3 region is CASSVALAGSGTDTQYF. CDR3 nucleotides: TGTGCCAGCAGCGTAGCCCTAGCGGGGTCCGGCACAGATACGCAGTATTTT.

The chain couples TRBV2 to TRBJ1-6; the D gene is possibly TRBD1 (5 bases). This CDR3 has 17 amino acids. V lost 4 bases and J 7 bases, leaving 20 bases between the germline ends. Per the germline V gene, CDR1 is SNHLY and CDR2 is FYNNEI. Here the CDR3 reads CASSGRVEGLMNSPLHF. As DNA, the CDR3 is TGTGCCAGCAGTGGGAGGGTCGAGGGGCTCATGAATTCACCCCTCCACTTT.

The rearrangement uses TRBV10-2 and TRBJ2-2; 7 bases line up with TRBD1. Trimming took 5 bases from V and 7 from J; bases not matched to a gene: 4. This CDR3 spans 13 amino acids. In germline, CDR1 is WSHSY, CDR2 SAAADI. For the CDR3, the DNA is TGCGCCAGCAGTCGAACAGGGGTCGGGGAGCTGTTTTTT. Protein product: CASSRTGVGELFF.

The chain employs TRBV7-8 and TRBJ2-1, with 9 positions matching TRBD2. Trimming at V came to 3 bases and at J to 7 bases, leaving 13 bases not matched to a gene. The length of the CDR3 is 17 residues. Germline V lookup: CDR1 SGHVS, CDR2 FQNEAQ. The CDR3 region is CASSFPGISGRGNEQFF. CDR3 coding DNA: TGTGCCAGCAGCTTCCCGGGGATTAGCGGGAGAGGGAATGAGCAGTTCTTC. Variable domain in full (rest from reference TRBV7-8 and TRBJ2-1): GAGVSQSPRYKVAKRGQDVALRCDPISGHVSLFWYQQALGQGPEFLTYFQNEAQLDKSGLPSDRFFAERPEGSVSTLKIQRTQQEDSAVYLCASSFPGISGRGNEQFFGPGTRLTVL.

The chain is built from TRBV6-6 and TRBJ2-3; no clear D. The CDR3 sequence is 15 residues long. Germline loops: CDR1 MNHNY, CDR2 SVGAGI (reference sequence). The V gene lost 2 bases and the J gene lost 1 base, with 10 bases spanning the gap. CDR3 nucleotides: TGTGCCAGCAGTTACGGGCAGCCGGGCACAGATACGCAGTATTTT. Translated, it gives CASSYGQPGTDTQYF.

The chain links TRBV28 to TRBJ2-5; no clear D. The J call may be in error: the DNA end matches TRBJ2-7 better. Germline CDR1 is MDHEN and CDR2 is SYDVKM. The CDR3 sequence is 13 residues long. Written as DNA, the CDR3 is TGTGCCAGCGTAGACATGTTTTTCGACGAGCAGTACTTC. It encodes CASVDMFFDEQYF.

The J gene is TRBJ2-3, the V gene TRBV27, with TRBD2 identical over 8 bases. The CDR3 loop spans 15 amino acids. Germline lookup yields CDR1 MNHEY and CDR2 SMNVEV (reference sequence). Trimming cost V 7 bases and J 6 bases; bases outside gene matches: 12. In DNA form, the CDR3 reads TGTGCCAGCACCCTCCGTGCGGGAGGCTTGGATACGCAGTATTTT. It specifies CASTLRAGGLDTQYF.

CDR3 residues: CAWNMGQLSGNTIYF. The DNA of the CDR3 is TGTGCCTGGAACATGGGACAGCTCTCTGGAAACACCATATATTTT. V is TRBV30 and J is TRBJ1-3; 7 nucleotides line up with TRBD1. With 4 bases clipped from V and 0 bases from J, the junction kept 6 bases outside the gene matches. This CDR3 region has 15 residues. CDR1 and CDR2 from the germline V gene are GTSNPN and SVGIG (reference sequence).

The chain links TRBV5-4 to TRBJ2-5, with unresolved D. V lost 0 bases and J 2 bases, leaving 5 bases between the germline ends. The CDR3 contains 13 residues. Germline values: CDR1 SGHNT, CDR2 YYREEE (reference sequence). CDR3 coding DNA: TGTGCCAGCAGCTTGGCCCTACAAGAGACCCAGTACTTC. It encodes CASSLALQETQYF.

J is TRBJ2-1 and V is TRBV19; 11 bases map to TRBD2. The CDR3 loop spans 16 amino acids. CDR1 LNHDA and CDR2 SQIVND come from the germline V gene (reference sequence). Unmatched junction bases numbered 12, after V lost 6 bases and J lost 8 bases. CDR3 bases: TGTGCCAGTAGAGCCCGGAGTAGCGGGAGGGTGGATGAGCAGTTCTTC. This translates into CASRARSSGRVDEQFF.

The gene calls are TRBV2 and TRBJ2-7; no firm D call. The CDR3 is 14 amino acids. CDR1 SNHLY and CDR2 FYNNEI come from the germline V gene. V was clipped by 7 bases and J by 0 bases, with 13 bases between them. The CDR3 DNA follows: TGTGCCAGCAACGGCAGGTCCAGCTCCTACGAGCAGTACTTC. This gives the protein CASNGRSSSYEQYF.